This TCR beta chain was sequenced during a study of patients and donors after allogeneic stem cell transplantation. TCRdb reprocessed the RT-PCR reads via MiXCR and lists one record per CDR3 protein. Found here are over 350,000 distinct CDR3 sequences, approximately 16% of them singletons; the top ten hold 6.5% to 7.5%. This clonotype has more than one count but fewer than ten. The V gene's germline CDR1 is ENHRY and CDR2 SYGVKD. Trimming removed 6 bases from V and 12 bases from J, with 18 bases in between. The CDR3 has 13 residues. This TCR was sampled from a human donor who was either an allogeneic HSCT recipient or a stem cell or donor lymphocyte infusion donor (not recorded which). It is not recorded whose cells these are; they may come from a transplant donor. Material for sequencing was blood, either unsorted or a sorted T cell fraction (not recorded which). This chain joins TRBV10-3 and TRBJ2-1; D is ambiguous. The CDR3 DNA sequence: TGTGCCATCAGAAATTCAGGCCCTCGAGGGCAGTTCTTC. Translated: CAIRNSGPRGQFF.